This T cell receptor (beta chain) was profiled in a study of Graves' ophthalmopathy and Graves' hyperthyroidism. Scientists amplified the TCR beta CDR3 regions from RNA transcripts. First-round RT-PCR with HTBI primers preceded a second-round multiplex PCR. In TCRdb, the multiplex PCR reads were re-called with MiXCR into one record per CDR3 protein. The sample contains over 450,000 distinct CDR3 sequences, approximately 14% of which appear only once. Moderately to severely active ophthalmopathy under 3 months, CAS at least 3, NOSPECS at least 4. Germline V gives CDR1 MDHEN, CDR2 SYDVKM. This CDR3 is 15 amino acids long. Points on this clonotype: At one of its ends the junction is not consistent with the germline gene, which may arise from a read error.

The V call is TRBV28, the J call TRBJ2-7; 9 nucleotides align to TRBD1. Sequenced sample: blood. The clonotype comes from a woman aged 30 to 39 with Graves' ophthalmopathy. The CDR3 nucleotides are TGTGCCAGCAGGCGGACAGGGGTCAGAGCCTACGATCAGTACTTC. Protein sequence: CASRRTGVRAYDQYF. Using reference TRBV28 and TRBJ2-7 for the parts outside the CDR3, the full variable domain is DVKVTQSSRYLVKRTGEKVFLECVQDMDHENMFWYRQDPGLGLRLIYFSYDVKMKEKGDIPEGYSVSREKKERFSLILESASTNQTSMYLCASRRTGVRAYDQYFGPGTRLTVT.